A selection of T cell receptor beta chains follows, all from one sample in a study of early T cells in non-severe SARS-CoV-2 infection. Each CDR3 protein gets one entry after TCRdb re-called the 5' RACE reads with MiXCR. The sample includes 50,000 or so distinct CDR3 sequences, under 15% seen only once; the top ten take about a tenth. Material: whole blood, obtained at baseline. These receptors were obtained from an adult who was a healthcare worker with PCR-confirmed SARS-CoV-2 infection or an uninfected control (not recorded which). Both conserved end residues are part of each CDR3. D genes are given only for firm matches. Not every row has a clone size; where given, it reads once, few, many or a size class.

size,J,V,D,CDR3,DNA
-,TRBJ2-5,TRBV19,-,CASIIGPSPETQYF,TGTGCCAGTATCATAGGACCCTCGCCAGAGACCCAGTACTTC
many,TRBJ2-5,TRBV29-1,-,CSVAREAETQYF,TGCAGCGTTGCCCGGGAAGCGGAGACCCAGTACTTC
-,TRBJ2-1,TRBV7-2,TRBD2,CASSINHITSGADNEQFF,TGTGCCAGCAGCATCAACCACATTACTAGCGGGGCCGACAATGAGCAGTTCTTC
few,TRBJ1-5,TRBV20-1,TRBD1,CSARTPTGRNQPQHF,TGCAGTGCTAGAACTCCGACAGGGAGGAATCAGCCCCAGCATTTT
few,TRBJ1-6,TRBV5-1,-,CASRGRVDYNSPLHF,TGCGCCAGCAGAGGCAGGGTTGATTATAATTCACCCCTCCACTTT
few,TRBJ1-2,TRBV7-8,-,CASSFDLATSSYGYTF,TGTGCCAGCAGCTTTGATCTGGCGACGTCCTCCTATGGCTACACCTTC
-,TRBJ2-7,TRBV2,-,CASRINYEQYF,TGTGCCAGCAGGATTAACTACGAGCAGTACTTC
few,TRBJ2-3,TRBV5-1,-,CASSVVGIGTDTQYF,TGCGCCAGCAGCGTGGTGGGTATCGGCACAGATACGCAGTATTTT
few,TRBJ2-7,TRBV5-1,TRBD1,CASSAPGTGAYEQYF,TGCGCCAGCAGCGCTCCCGGGACAGGGGCCTACGAGCAGTACTTC
-,TRBJ2-5,TRBV18,-,CASSPRQETQYF,TGTGCCAGCTCACCTAGACAAGAGACCCAGTACTTC
once,TRBJ2-3,TRBV2,TRBD2,CASTGGATDTQYF,TGTGCCAGCACGGGAGGCGCTACAGATACGCAGTATTTT
few,TRBJ2-1,TRBV4-2,-,CASSQDLLGGSGNEQFF,TGTGCCAGCAGCCAAGACTTACTAGGAGGCTCTGGCAATGAGCAGTTCTTC
-,TRBJ2-1,TRBV3-1,TRBD2,CASSQVAGDNEQFF,TGTGCCAGCAGCCAAGTAGCGGGGGACAATGAGCAGTTCTTC
-,TRBJ2-5,TRBV6-1,-,CASRPGIQETQYF,TGTGCCAGCAGGCCCGGGATTCAAGAGACCCAGTACTTC
-,TRBJ2-5,TRBV9,TRBD2,CASSGTSQGETQYF,TGTGCCAGCAGCGGGACTAGTCAAGGAGAGACCCAGTACTTC
-,TRBJ1-1,TRBV25-1,-,CASGWMDTEAFF,TGTGCCAGCGGATGGATGGACACTGAAGCTTTCTTT
-,TRBJ2-7,TRBV29-1,-,CSVEFTAEQYF,TGCAGCGTTGAGTTCACGGCCGAGCAGTACTTC
few,TRBJ2-1,TRBV6-4,TRBD1,CASSASGGSYNEQFF,TGTGCCAGCAGTGCCTCAGGGGGCTCCTACAATGAGCAGTTCTTC
-,TRBJ2-2,TRBV11-2,-,CASSYWGTFSTGELFF,TGTGCCAGCAGCTACTGGGGGACATTCAGCACCGGGGAGCTGTTTTTT
many,TRBJ2-1,TRBV19,-,CASSLTGGVYEQFF,TGTGCCAGTAGTTTGACAGGTGGGGTTTATGAGCAGTTCTTC
-,TRBJ2-5,TRBV10-3,-,CAISEAGAIQETQYF,TGTGCCATCAGTGAGGCCGGAGCCATCCAAGAGACCCAGTACTTC
-,TRBJ1-1,TRBV10-1,TRBD1,CASSEGSGQGSEAFF,TGCGCCAGCAGTGAGGGGTCAGGACAGGGATCCGAAGCTTTCTTT
few,TRBJ1-5,TRBV28,-,CASSLGQGPQHF,TGTGCCAGCAGTTTAGGGCAGGGGCCCCAGCATTTT
-,TRBJ1-3,TRBV3-1,-,CASSQGQATGNTIYF,TGTGCCAGCAGCCAAGGACAGGCCACGGGAAACACCATATATTTT
-,TRBJ1-2,TRBV10-3,-,CATRPPLRTDGYGYTF,TGTGCCACCCGTCCCCCTCTTCGAACAGACGGCTATGGCTACACCTTC
few,TRBJ1-2,TRBV11-2,-,CASSLVGRPGGYTF,TGTGCCAGCAGCTTAGTCGGTAGGCCTGGAGGTTACACCTTC
-,TRBJ2-7,TRBV27,TRBD2,CASSYSGTPYEQYF,TGTGCCAGCAGTTATAGCGGGACCCCCTACGAGCAGTACTTC
-,TRBJ1-5,TRBV19,-,CASHQPRQPQHF,TGTGCCAGCCACCAACCCCGGCAGCCCCAGCATTTT
-,TRBJ2-6,TRBV27,-,CASRTASSGANVLTF,TGTGCCAGCAGGACAGCGAGCTCTGGGGCCAACGTCCTGACTTTC
few,TRBJ2-1,TRBV20-1,TRBD1,CSARRTGVYNEQFF,TGCAGTGCTAGAAGAACAGGGGTCTACAATGAGCAGTTCTTC
many,TRBJ2-6,TRBV11-2,-,CASSLLNRARYSGANVLTF,TGTGCCAGCAGCTTATTAAACAGGGCCCGATACTCTGGGGCCAACGTCCTGACTTTC
few,TRBJ2-7,TRBV29-1,-,CSASGTSYEQYF,TGCAGCGCATCAGGGACCTCCTACGAGCAGTACTTC
-,TRBJ2-7,TRBV25-1,-,CARETRREQYF,TGTGCCAGGGAGACCCGACGCGAGCAGTACTTC
-,TRBJ2-2,TRBV29-1,TRBD1,CSVRDREAGELFF,TGCAGCGTCCGGGACAGGGAGGCCGGGGAGCTGTTTTTT
-,TRBJ2-7,TRBV20-1,-,CSARDPSGKSSYEQYF,TGCAGTGCTAGAGACCCAAGCGGAAAGAGCTCCTACGAGCAGTACTTC
many,TRBJ2-7,TRBV7-6,TRBD2,CASSSGLAGGYLYEQYF,TGTGCCAGCAGCTCAGGACTAGCGGGAGGATACCTCTACGAGCAGTACTTC
-,TRBJ1-6,TRBV3-1,-,CASSRGGSPLHF,TGTGCCAGCAGCCGGGGGGGTTCACCCCTCCACTTT
few,TRBJ1-1,TRBV19,-,CASSIAPDIIPFF,TGTGCCAGTAGTATAGCCCCGGACATAATCCCTTTCTTT